The TCR beta chain under discussion was sequenced for a study of blood T cell repertoires in COVID-19. Overall study context: Material from acute and convalescent COVID-19 was sourced from the United States, Italy and Spain. Nucleic acid was either cDNA or gDNA, and it came from T cells, B-cell-depleted T cells, or PBMCs.

V was trimmed by 0 bases and J by 6 bases, leaving 5 bases between them. Germline-derived CDR1 and CDR2 are LGHNA and YNFKEQ. CDR3 length: 12 amino acids. As originally analysed: By means of reference gene primer amplification, nucleated cell counts were estimated. Profiled with immunoSEQ multiplex PCR; TCRdb holds only in-frame clones, not every one. V and J calls and clone size are given by that table; D and trimming were obtained from the DNA. The sample gives more than 120,000 clones, over 80% of which show up once; approximately 40% is in the top ten. The clonotype was recovered from a man in his forties or fifties who had recovered from COVID-19. The sample consisted of peripheral blood. This chain joins TRBV4-2 and TRBJ1-1; D remains unclear. Written as DNA, the CDR3 is TGTGCCAGCAGCCAAGATGAGCCTGAAGCTTTCTTT. The encoded protein is CASSQDEPEAFF.